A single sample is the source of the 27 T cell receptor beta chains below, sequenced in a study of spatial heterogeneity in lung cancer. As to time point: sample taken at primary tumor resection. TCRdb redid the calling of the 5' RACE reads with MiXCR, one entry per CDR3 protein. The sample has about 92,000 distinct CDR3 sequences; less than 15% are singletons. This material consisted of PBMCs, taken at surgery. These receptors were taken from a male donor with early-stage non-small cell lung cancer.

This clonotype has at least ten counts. CDR3 nucleotide sequence: TGCGCCAGCAGCCAAGTAGGGTATGGCTACACCTTC. This encodes CASSQVGYGYTF. The rearrangement uses TRBV4-3 and TRBJ1-2, with no clear D. Germline V CDR1 and CDR2: LGHNA, YSLEER. V was trimmed by 1 base and J by 5 bases, leaving 5 bases between them. The CDR3 spans 12 residues.

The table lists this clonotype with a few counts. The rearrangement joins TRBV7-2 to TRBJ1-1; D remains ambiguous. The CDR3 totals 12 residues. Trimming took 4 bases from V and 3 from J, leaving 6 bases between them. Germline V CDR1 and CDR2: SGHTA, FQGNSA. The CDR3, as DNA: TGTGCCAGCAGCTACGGACACACTGAAGCTTTCTTT. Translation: CASSYGHTEAFF.

Here the CDR3 DNA reads TGCGCCAGCAGCCAAGATCAAGGGGGCAGCTCCTATAATTCACCCCTCCACTTT. It is translated as CASSQDQGGSSYNSPLHF. The J gene is TRBJ1-6, the V gene TRBV4-1, with TRBD1 matching over 7 bases. V was clipped by 0 bases and J by 0 bases; unmatched bases: 5. Germline lookup yields CDR1 MGHRA and CDR2 YSYEKL. This CDR3 has 18 residues.

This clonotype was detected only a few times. The CDR3 reads CASSPPGSDEQFF. Here the CDR3 DNA reads TGTGCCAGCTCACCACCGGGGTCGGATGAGCAGTTCTTC. The rearrangement links TRBV18 to TRBJ2-1; D not resolved. CDR1 is KGHSH and CDR2 is LQKENI in the germline V gene. Trimming pared 0 bases from V and 8 bases from J, leaving 8 bases between. The CDR3 length is 13 residues.

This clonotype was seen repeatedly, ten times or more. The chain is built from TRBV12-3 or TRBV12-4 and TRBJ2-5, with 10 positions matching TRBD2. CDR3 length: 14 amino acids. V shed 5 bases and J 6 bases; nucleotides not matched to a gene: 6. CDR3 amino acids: CASSVLAGNQTQYF. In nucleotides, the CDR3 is TGTGCCAGCAGTGTACTAGCGGGGAATCAGACCCAGTACTTC.

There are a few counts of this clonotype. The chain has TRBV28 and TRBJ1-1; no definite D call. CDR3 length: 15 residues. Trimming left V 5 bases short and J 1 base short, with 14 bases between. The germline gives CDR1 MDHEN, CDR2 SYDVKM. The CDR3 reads CASSLPMNSNTEAFF. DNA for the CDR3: TGTGCCAGCAGTCTTCCAATGAACTCGAACACTGAAGCTTTCTTT.

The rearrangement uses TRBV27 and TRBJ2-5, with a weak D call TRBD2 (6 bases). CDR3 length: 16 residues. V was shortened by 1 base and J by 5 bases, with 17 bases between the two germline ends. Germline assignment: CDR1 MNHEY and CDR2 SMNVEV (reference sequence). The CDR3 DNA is TGTGCCAGCAGTTTATTTCGACTAGGCGGTTCGGAGACCCAGTACTTC. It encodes CASSLFRLGGSETQYF.

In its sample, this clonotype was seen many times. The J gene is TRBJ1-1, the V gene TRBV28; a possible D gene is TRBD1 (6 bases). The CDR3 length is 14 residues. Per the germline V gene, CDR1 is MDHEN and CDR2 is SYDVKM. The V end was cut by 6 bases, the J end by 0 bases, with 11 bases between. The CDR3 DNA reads TGTGCCAGCAGGTTGACAGGCTTGAACACTGAAGCTTTCTTT. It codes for CASRLTGLNTEAFF.

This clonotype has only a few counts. CDR3 sequence reads: CASSVGWGDTGELFF. The CDR3 DNA follows: TGTGCCAGCAGCGTAGGCTGGGGAGACACCGGGGAGCTGTTTTTT. The J gene is TRBJ2-2, the V gene TRBV9; possible D gene TRBD2, 5 bases. Between the trimmed V and J ends, which lost 0 bases and 3 bases, there was a span of 9 bases. The CDR3 contains 15 residues. The V gene's germline CDR1 is SGDLS and CDR2 YYNGEE.

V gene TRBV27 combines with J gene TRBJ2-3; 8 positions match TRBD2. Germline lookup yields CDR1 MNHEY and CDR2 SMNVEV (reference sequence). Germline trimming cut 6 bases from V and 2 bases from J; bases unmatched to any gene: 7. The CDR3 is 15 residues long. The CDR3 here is CASSLLAVNTDTQYF. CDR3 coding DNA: TGTGCCAGCAGCTTACTAGCGGTAAACACAGATACGCAGTATTTT.

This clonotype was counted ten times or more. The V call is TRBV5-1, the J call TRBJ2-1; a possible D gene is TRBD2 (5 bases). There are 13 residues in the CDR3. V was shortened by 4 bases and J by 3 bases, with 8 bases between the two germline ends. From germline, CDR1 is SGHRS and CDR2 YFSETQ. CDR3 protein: CASSTRDYNEQFF. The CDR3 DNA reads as TGCGCCAGCAGCACCCGGGACTACAATGAGCAGTTCTTC.

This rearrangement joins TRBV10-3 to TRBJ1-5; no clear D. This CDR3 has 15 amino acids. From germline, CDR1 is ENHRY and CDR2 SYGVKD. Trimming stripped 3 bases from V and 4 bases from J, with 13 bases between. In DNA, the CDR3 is TGTGCCATCAGTGATGCGGACCCTGGGAATCAGCCCCAGCATTTT. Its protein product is CAISDADPGNQPQHF.

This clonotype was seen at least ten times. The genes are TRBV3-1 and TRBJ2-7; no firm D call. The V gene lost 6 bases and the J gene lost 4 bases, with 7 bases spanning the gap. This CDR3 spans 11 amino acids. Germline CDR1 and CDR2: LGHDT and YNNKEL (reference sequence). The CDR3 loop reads CASSDNYEQYF. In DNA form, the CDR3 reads TGTGCCAGCAGTGACAATTACGAGCAGTACTTC.

The CDR3 loop is CASSYSSDSQPQHF. CDR3 nucleotide sequence: TGTGCCAGCAGTTACTCCTCGGATAGTCAGCCCCAGCATTTT. The chain carries TRBV6-5 and TRBJ1-5, with unresolved D. Germline lookup yields CDR1 MNHEY and CDR2 SVGAGI. The CDR3 spans 14 residues. Trimming took off 0 bases at V and 6 bases at J, with 9 bases between the two ends.

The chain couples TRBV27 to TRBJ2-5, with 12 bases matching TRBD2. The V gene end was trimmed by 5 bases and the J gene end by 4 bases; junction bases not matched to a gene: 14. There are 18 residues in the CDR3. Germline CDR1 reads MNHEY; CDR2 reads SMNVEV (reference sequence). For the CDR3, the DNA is TGTGCCAGCAGTCCTACCCCCCGGACTAGCGGGAAGTTAGAGACCCAGTACTTC. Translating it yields CASSPTPRTSGKLETQYF.

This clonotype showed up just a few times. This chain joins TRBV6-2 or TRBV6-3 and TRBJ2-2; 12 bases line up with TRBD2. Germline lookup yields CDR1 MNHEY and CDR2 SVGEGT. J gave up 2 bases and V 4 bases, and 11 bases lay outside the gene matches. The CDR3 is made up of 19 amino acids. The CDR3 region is CASSLVFTSGRTNTGELFF. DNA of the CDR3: TGTGCCAGCAGTTTGGTTTTCACTAGCGGGAGGACCAACACCGGGGAGCTGTTTTTT.

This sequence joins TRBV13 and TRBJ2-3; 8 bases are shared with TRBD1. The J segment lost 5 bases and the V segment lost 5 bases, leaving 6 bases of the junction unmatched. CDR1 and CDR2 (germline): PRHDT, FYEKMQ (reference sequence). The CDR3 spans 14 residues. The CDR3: CASSPDRGRDTQYF. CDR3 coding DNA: TGTGCCAGCAGCCCCGACAGGGGAAGAGATACGCAGTATTTT.

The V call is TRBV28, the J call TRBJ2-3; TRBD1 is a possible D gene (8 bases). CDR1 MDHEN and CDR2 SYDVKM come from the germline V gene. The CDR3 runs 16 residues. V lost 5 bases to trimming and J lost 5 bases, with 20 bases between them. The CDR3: CASSRYRGGAGDTQYF. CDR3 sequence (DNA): TGTGCCAGCAGTAGGTACAGGGGGGGGGCCGGAGATACGCAGTATTTT.

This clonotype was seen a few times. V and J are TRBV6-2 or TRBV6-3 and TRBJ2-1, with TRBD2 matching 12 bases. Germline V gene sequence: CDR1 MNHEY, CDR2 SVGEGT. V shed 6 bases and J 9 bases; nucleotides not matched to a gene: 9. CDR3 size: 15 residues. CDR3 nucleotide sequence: TGTGCCAGCAGGCCCCTAGCGGGAGGGCTCGGTGAGCAGTTCTTC. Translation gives CASRPLAGGLGEQFF.

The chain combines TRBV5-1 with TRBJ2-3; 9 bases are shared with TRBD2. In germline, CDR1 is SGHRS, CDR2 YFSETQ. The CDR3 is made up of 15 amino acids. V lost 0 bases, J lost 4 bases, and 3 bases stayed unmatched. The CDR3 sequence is CASSLGGGAADTQYF. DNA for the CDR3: TGCGCCAGCAGCTTGGGCGGGGGGGCCGCAGATACGCAGTATTTT.

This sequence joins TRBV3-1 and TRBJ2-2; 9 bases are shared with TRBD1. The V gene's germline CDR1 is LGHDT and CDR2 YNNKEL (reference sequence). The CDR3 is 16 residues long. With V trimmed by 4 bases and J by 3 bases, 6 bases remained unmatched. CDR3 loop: CASSRRDREYTGELFF. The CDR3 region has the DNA TGTGCCAGCAGCCGCCGGGACAGGGAATACACCGGGGAGCTGTTTTTT.

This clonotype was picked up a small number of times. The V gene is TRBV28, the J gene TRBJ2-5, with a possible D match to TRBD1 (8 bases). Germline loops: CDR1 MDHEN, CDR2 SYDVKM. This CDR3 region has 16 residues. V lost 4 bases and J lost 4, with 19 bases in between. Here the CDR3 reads CASSSEYRGGRETQYF. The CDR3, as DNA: TGTGCCAGCAGTTCCGAATACAGGGGGGGGCGAGAGACCCAGTACTTC.

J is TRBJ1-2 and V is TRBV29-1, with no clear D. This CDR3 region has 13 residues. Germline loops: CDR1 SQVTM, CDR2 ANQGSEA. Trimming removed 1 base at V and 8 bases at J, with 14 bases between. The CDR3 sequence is CSVEGQLGDGYTF. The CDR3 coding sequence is TGCAGCGTTGAAGGCCAACTGGGAGACGGCTACACCTTC.

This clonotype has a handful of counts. The CDR3 reads CASQEQREWKNNEQFF. In DNA, the CDR3 is TGTGCCAGCCAGGAACAGCGGGAGTGGAAAAACAATGAGCAGTTCTTC. The gene calls are TRBV6-2 or TRBV6-3 and TRBJ2-1, with 8 bases aligning to TRBD2. The CDR3 has 16 amino acids. J was trimmed by 5 bases and V by 8 bases; bases with no gene match: 14. Looked up from germline, CDR1 is MNHEY and CDR2 is SVGEGT.

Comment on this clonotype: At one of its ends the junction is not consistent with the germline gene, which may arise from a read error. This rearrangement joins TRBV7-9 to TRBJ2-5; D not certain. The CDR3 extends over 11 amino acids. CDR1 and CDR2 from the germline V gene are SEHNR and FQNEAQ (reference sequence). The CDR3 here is CAGRSLETQYF. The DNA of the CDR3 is TGTGCCGGCAGGAGTCTGGAGACCCAGTACTTC.

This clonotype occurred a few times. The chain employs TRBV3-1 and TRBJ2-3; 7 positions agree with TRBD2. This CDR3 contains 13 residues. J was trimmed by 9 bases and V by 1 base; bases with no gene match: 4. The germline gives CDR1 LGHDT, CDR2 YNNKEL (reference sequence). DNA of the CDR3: TGTGCCAGCAGCCAAGCGGCGGGAGAGACGCAGTATTTT. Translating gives CASSQAAGETQYF.

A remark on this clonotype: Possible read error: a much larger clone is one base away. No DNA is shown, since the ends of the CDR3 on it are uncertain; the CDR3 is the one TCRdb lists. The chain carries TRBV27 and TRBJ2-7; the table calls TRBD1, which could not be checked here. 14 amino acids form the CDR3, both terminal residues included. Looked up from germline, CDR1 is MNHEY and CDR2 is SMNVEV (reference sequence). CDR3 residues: CASSFGDGSYEQHF.